This is a list of T cell receptor beta chains from one sample in a study of blood T cell repertoires in COVID-19. TCRdb's copy holds only in-frame clones and misses some; the assay was immunoSEQ multiplex PCR. The table shows about 97,000 clones, with approximately 87% occurring only once. What was sequenced was peripheral blood. The receptors come from a human donor in a cohort sampled during active COVID-19. CDR3s include the opening cysteine and the closing phenylalanine or tryptophan. A D gene is named only where the DNA matches it firmly. Some rows mark clone size as missing; the rest say once, few, many or name a class of expanded clone.

D	size	V	J	CDR3	DNA
TRBD2	.	TRBV3-1/TRBV3-2	TRBJ2-2	CASSQSTSGRTGELFF	TGTGCCAGCAGCCAAAGCACTAGCGGGAGGACCGGGGAGCTGTTTTTT
TRBD2	.	TRBV7-9	TRBJ2-5	CASSLESGGAAETQYF	TGTGCCAGCAGCTTAGAGTCGGGAGGTGCAGCAGAGACCCAGTACTTC
.	.	TRBV6-2/TRBV6-3	TRBJ1-1	CASSSGLRGLNTEAFF	TGTGCCAGCAGTTCTGGTTTGCGGGGACTGAACACTGAAGCTTTCTTT
TRBD1	.	TRBV19	TRBJ2-1	CASGTAQFF	TGTGCCAGCGGGACAGCTCAGTTCTTC
.	few	TRBV19	TRBJ1-2	CASSIGRGMIGGYTF	TGTGCCAGTAGTATCGGGAGAGGGATGATTGGAGGCTACACCTTC
.	.	TRBV2	TRBJ2-7	CASSSDTAWSAYEQYF	TGTGCCAGCAGTTCCGACACCGCATGGTCGGCCTACGAGCAGTACTTC
.	.	TRBV3-1/TRBV3-2	TRBJ2-7	CASSQVVSTGEQYF	TGTGCCAGCAGCCAAGTGGTTTCGACTGGGGAGCAGTACTTC
.	.	TRBV6-1	TRBJ1-3	CASSDSGQPDSDTIYF	TGTGCCAGCAGTGATTCAGGACAGCCGGACTCGGACACCATATATTTT
.	.	TRBV27	TRBJ2-5	CASSLRGIGETQYF	TGTGCCAGCAGTTTACGGGGGATTGGCGAGACCCAGTACTTC
.	few	TRBV2	TRBJ1-6	CASSEGAGETSPLHF	TGTGCCAGCAGTGAAGGGGCAGGGGAAACTTCACCCCTCCACTTT
TRBD1	.	TRBV27	TRBJ1-2	CASRSGTAIYGYTF	TGTGCCAGCAGATCCGGGACAGCCATCTATGGCTACACCTTC
TRBD2	.	TRBV7-2	TRBJ2-5	CASSLGGLAGETQYF	TGTGCCAGCAGCTTGGGGGGACTAGCGGGAGAGACCCAGTACTTC
TRBD1	.	TRBV5-8	TRBJ1-1	CASSYSTGTGATNTEAFF	TGTGCCAGCAGCTACAGCACCGGGACAGGGGCGACGAACACTGAAGCTTTCTTT
TRBD2	.	TRBV2	TRBJ2-5	CASSERTFREGRETQYF	TGTGCCAGCAGTGAACGAACTTTTCGGGAGGGCCGGGAGACCCAGTACTTC
.	.	TRBV4-3	TRBJ2-2	CASSQDRQENTGELFF	TGCGCCAGCAGCCAAGATAGGCAGGAGAACACCGGGGAGCTGTTTTTT
TRBD2	.	TRBV27	TRBJ2-7	CASPSGGTGQYF	TGTGCCAGCCCCAGCGGGGGGACTGGGCAGTACTTC